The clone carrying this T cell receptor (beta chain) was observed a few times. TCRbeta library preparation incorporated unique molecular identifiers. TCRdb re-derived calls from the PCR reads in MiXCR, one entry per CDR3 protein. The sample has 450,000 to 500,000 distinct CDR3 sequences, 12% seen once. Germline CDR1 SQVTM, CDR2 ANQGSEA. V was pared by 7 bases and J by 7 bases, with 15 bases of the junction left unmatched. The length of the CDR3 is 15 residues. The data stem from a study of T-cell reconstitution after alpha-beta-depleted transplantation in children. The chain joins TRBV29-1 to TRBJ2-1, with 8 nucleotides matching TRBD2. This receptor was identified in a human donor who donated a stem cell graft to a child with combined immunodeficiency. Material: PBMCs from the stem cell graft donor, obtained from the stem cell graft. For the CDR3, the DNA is TGCAGCGCAGCCGGGACTAGACGGGAAACGAATGAGCAGTTCTTC. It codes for CSAAGTRRETNEQFF.